This TCR beta chain was identified in a study of cytomegalovirus exposure and HLA in healthy donors. General study findings and limits: A later analysis reportedly found fewer N-insertions in an Asian-associated ancestry cluster than the roughly 670-donor mean. Diagnosis of cytomegalovirus status made by the classifier reportedly showed high specificity and sensitivity. Only CMV serostatus was available as immune exposure information. Later, an analysis showed that TCR beta chains associated with HLA were more clonally expanded than others that were equally common.

Notes on this clone: Its target is not known.

PCR used 60 Vbeta primers and 13 Jbeta primers. Assay: immunoSEQ multiplex PCR; the TCRdb copy retains only in-frame clones and omits some. The profile shows 250,000 to 350,000 clones, roughly 88% of them singletons. Per the germline V gene, CDR1 is MGHRA and CDR2 is YSYEKL. This CDR3 has 17 residues. The trim removed 0 bases at V and 5 bases at J, leaving 8 bases unmatched. The TCR comes from a man in his forties in good health and CMV-seropositive. Material for sequencing was PBMCs. This chain joins TRBV4-1 and TRBJ2-2; TRBD2 agrees at 8 bases. The CDR3 is CASSQDKTGGPTGELFF. DNA for the CDR3: TGCGCCAGCAGCCAAGATAAGACGGGAGGGCCGACCGGGGAGCTGTTTTTT.